The TCR beta chain under discussion was sequenced for a study of synovial regulatory T cells in juvenile arthritis. The study's findings and limits: Largely private between patients, iaTreg TCR repertoires showed partial overlap with synovial Teff and blood CPL repertoires.

CDR1 is SNHLY and CDR2 is FYNNEI in the germline V gene. The CDR3 is 15 amino acids. The DNA is unrecorded. Synovial fluid was collected with matched peripheral blood from each patient with active arthritis. Donors were approximately ten juvenile idiopathic arthritis patients with active disease. Median disease duration was approximately 7 years, range 0.2-19.1. FOXP3 TSDR demethylation in synovial Tregs matched blood and healthy-donor Tregs. According to its frequency, this clone is medium-sized. Its antigen remains unidentified. Using immunoSEQ multiplex PCR, the repertoire was profiled, and TCRdb retains in-frame clones only, with some absent. The ten top clones account for just over 20%, within a sample of around 2,200 clones.

The sequenced sample consisted of Treg cells from the synovium. The source is a donor aged 2-30 years with juvenile idiopathic arthritis. The rearrangement uses TRBV2 and TRBJ2-3; TCRdb's D call, TRBD2, is unchecked because there is no DNA. CDR3 amino acids: CASKGLAGAGDTQYF.